These 32 T cell receptor beta chains were all obtained from the same sample, sequenced in a study of T cells in Graves' hyperthyroidism and ophthalmopathy (dated by TCRdb to the late 2010s). To prepare the library, multiplex PCR was applied. This sample was sequenced with an Illumina HiSeq 2000. TCR beta CDR3 regions were amplified from RNA transcripts. For the first round of RT-PCR on the TCR CDR3, the HTBI primer set was used together with the Qiagen OneStep RT-PCR kit. TCRdb trimmed public reads at Q25 via fastp, called clones via MiXCR and kept in-frame beta chains. For every CDR3 protein sequence, its rows merge into one entry that carries the most common genes and DNA. The sample yields around 690,000 distinct CDR3 sequences; around a sixth were counted once. The ten biggest clones cover 15% of the sample. The sample was blood. The receptors shown here come from a man aged 50 or older with Graves' hyperthyroidism.

This sequence joins TRBV11-2 and TRBJ2-2, with 11 bases aligning to TRBD2. The junction had 3 bases not matched to a gene; V was cut back by 3 bases and J by 6 bases. The CDR3 spans 15 residues. Germline V gene lookup returns CDR1 SGHAT and CDR2 FQNNGV. The CDR3 sequence is CASSFLAGGSGELFF. DNA for the CDR3: TGTGCCAGCAGCTTCCTAGCGGGAGGTTCCGGGGAGCTGTTTTTT.

J is TRBJ1-2 and V is TRBV19; no clear D gene. Trimming cost V 3 bases and J 4 bases, with 12 bases left between them. The CDR3 is 14 residues long. CDR1 LNHDA and CDR2 SQIVND come from the germline V gene (reference sequence). The CDR3, as DNA: TGTGCCAGTAGTATTGGGCAGAAAGGCTATGGCTACACCTTC. Translation: CASSIGQKGYGYTF.

This clonotype was detected ten times or more. The genes are TRBV7-9 and TRBJ2-1, with 10 bases matching TRBD2. Germline trimming cut 5 bases from V and 1 base from J; bases unmatched to any gene: 5. The CDR3 totals 16 residues. Germline V CDR1 and CDR2: SEHNR, FQNEAQ (reference sequence). In nucleotides, the CDR3 is TGTGCCAGCAGCCCCCGGACTAGCGGTTCCTACAATGAGCAGTTCTTC. Translated, it gives CASSPRTSGSYNEQFF.

CDR3 amino acids: CASSLDPAGRGSEQFF. The CDR3 nucleotides read TGCGCCAGCAGCTTGGATCCAGCGGGAAGAGGCAGTGAGCAGTTCTTC. This rearrangement joins TRBV5-1 to TRBJ2-1; 7 positions agree with TRBD2. The CDR3 covers 16 residues. From germline, CDR1 is SGHRS and CDR2 YFSETQ. The V gene end was trimmed by 0 bases and the J gene end by 9 bases; junction bases not matched to a gene: 12. The whole variable domain, filled in from reference TRBV5-1 and TRBJ2-1, reads KAGVTQTPRYLIKTRGQQVTLSCSPISGHRSVSWYQQTPGQGLQFLFEYFSETQRNKGNFPGRFSGRQFSNSRSEMNVSTLELGDSALYLCASSLDPAGRGSEQFFGPGTRLTVL.

This clonotype was observed many times. V is TRBV5-1 and J is TRBJ1-2; D perhaps matches TRBD1 (5 bases). This CDR3 comprises 14 residues. The germline V gene has CDR1 SGHRS and CDR2 YFSETQ. With 0 bases removed from V and 3 bases from J, the gap between germline ends came to 9 bases. CDR3 sequence (DNA): TGCGCCAGCAGCTTGGATGGCAGGGACTATGGCTACACCTTC. Its translation: CASSLDGRDYGYTF.

About this clonotype itself: A single base separates this from a much larger clone, so it may be a read error. The J gene is TRBJ1-4, the V gene TRBV10-3, with 9 bases lining up with TRBD1. CDR3 length: 15 amino acids. Germline V gives CDR1 ENHRY, CDR2 SYGVKD. In DNA, the CDR3 is TGTACCATCAGTGAGGGGACAGGGAGGGATGAAAAACTGTTTTTT. Translating gives CTISEGTGRDEKLFF.

This chain connects TRBV7-2 to TRBJ2-5; 7 bases fit TRBD1. V gave up 0 bases and J gave up 5 bases; unmatched junction bases: 12. The CDR3 is made up of 17 amino acids. Germline-derived CDR1 and CDR2 are SGHTA and FQGNSA. The CDR3 DNA is TGTGCCAGCAGCTTAGCCTCGACCGGGACAGTAGGCGAGACCCAGTACTTC. Amino acids: CASSLASTGTVGETQYF.

This clonotype was observed at least ten times. This sequence joins TRBV24-1 and TRBJ2-5; tentative D call: TRBD1 (6 bases). CDR3 length: 16 residues. V lost 4 bases, J lost 2 bases, and 16 bases lay in between. Germline V gene data show CDR1 as KGHDR and CDR2 as SFDVKD. DNA of the CDR3: TGTGCCACCAGTGACACAACCGACAGGACACAAGAGACCCAGTACTTC. It is translated as CATSDTTDRTQETQYF.

The chain links TRBV10-3 to TRBJ2-1, with D perhaps given as TRBD1 or TRBD2 (5 bases each). Germline V gene data show CDR1 as ENHRY and CDR2 as SYGVKD. The CDR3 totals 15 residues. V lost 7 bases, J lost 3 bases, and 16 bases lay in between. Here the CDR3 DNA reads TGTGCCATCAACGAGGGGCTATCCCTCTACAATGAGCAGTTCTTC. Protein sequence: CAINEGLSLYNEQFF.

This sequence joins TRBV6-5 and TRBJ2-2; perhaps TRBD2 as D (6 bases). This CDR3 spans 18 amino acids. V dropped 3 bases and J dropped 1 base, with 18 bases sitting between them. Germline loops: CDR1 MNHEY, CDR2 SVGAGI. CDR3 in amino acids: CASSYGSGGTKNTGELFF. The CDR3, as DNA: TGTGCCAGCAGTTATGGGTCTGGCGGGACGAAGAACACCGGGGAGCTGTTTTTT.

Note on this clonotype: A much larger clone sits a single nucleotide away, making a read error possible. CDR3 residues: CASSFIRSSYNEQSF. The CDR3 DNA sequence: TGTGCCAGCAGTTTCATCCGGAGCTCCTACAATGAGCAGTCCTTC. The genes are TRBV27 and TRBJ2-1; no clear D. The CDR3 has 15 amino acids. Germline CDR1 reads MNHEY; CDR2 reads SMNVEV (reference sequence).

This clonotype occurred many times. This chain connects TRBV6-5 to TRBJ1-1; possible D gene TRBD1, 5 bases. Trimming cost V 0 bases and J 4 bases, with 15 bases left between them. This CDR3 comprises 16 residues. Per germline, CDR1 MNHEY and CDR2 SVGAGI. In DNA form, the CDR3 reads TGTGCCAGCAGTTACTCAACGGGGGTGGCGACCACTGAAGCTTTCTTT. Translating it yields CASSYSTGVATTEAFF.

In its sample, this clonotype was seen many times. The chain couples TRBV28 to TRBJ1-1; 9 bases map to TRBD1. The V and J ends lost 4 bases and 3 bases, in that order; junction bases with no gene match: 6. This CDR3 has 15 residues. In germline, CDR1 is MDHEN, CDR2 SYDVKM. The CDR3 loop is CASSSLTGGYTEAFF. In DNA, the CDR3 is TGTGCCAGCAGTTCCTTGACAGGGGGTTACACTGAAGCTTTCTTT.

This chain connects TRBV19 to TRBJ2-7, with 10 nucleotides matching TRBD2. The ends lost 5 bases at V and 4 bases at J; junction bases unmatched: 11. Germline V lookup: CDR1 LNHDA, CDR2 SQIVND (reference sequence). The CDR3 totals 16 residues. CDR3 sequence (DNA): TGTGCCAGTAGTCCCTCGGGGGTAGCGGGAGGATACGAGCAGTACTTC. As protein: CASSPSGVAGGYEQYF.

This clonotype showed up many times. The rearrangement links TRBV28 to TRBJ1-1; 7 bases match TRBD1. V dropped 2 bases and J dropped 0; count of bases not matched to a gene: 6. The germline V gene has CDR1 MDHEN and CDR2 SYDVKM. CDR3 length: 16 residues. The CDR3 loop reads CASSLLTGRVNTEAFF. The CDR3 bases are TGTGCCAGCAGTTTACTGACAGGGAGAGTGAACACTGAAGCTTTCTTT.

This clonotype has ten or more counts. DNA for the CDR3: TGTGCCAGCAGCTCCGGGACAGGGAACAATGAGCAGTTCTTC. It yields the protein CASSSGTGNNEQFF. The J gene is TRBJ2-1, the V gene TRBV7-3; TRBD1 matches at 9 bases. This CDR3 contains 14 residues. Germline CDR1 is SGHTA and CDR2 is FQGTGA. The ends lost 4 bases at V and 5 bases at J; junction bases unmatched: 3.

Ten or more counts support this clonotype. The rearrangement joins TRBV5-1 to TRBJ2-7; D may be TRBD1 (5 bases). CDR3 length equals 13 residues. The ends were cut back, 4 bases at V and 4 bases at J, with 12 bases in the middle. Germline lookup yields CDR1 SGHRS and CDR2 YFSETQ. The CDR3 nucleotides are TGCGCCAGCAGCCAAAACCGACAGTACGAGCAGTACTTC. As protein: CASSQNRQYEQYF.

A few counts support this clonotype. J is TRBJ2-3 and V is TRBV28; 9 bases map to TRBD1. V trimming: 3 bases; J trimming: 5 bases; junction bases outside the gene matches: 9. In germline, CDR1 is MDHEN, CDR2 SYDVKM. CDR3 length: 16 residues. The CDR3 region has the DNA TGTGCCAGCAGTTTTATAGGGACAGGGAGGGGAGATACGCAGTATTTT. This encodes CASSFIGTGRGDTQYF.

Only a few counts were recorded for this clonotype. One end of the junction does not line up with germline, which may come from a read error. The chain carries TRBV30 and TRBJ2-5; D uncertain. The CDR3 has 8 amino acids. Looked up from germline, CDR1 is GTSNPN and CDR2 is SVGIG (reference sequence). The DNA of the CDR3 is TGTGCTTCGACCGGGCACCACTTC. It translates to CASTGHHF.

The rearrangement uses TRBV11-1 and TRBJ2-7; D is uncertain. Trimming pared 4 bases from V and 5 bases from J, leaving 18 bases between. The CDR3 length is 15 residues. From germline, CDR1 is SGHAT and CDR2 FQDESV (reference sequence). The CDR3, as DNA: TGTGCCAGCAGCTCTGGGGTCTTAGCCGGAGACGAGCAGTACTTC. Its protein is CASSSGVLAGDEQYF.

The gene calls are TRBV29-1 and TRBJ1-1, with D tentatively TRBD1 (5 bases). The CDR3 totals 16 residues. CDR1 SQVTM and CDR2 ANQGSEA come from the germline V gene. Trimming took 7 bases from V and 5 from J, leaving 26 bases between them. Here the CDR3 DNA reads TGCAGCGCCCCACGAAGGGGAGCGCAAATAAGGACTGAAGCTTTCTTT. Translation gives CSAPRRGAQIRTEAFF.

This clonotype appeared a few times. The rearrangement uses TRBV13 and TRBJ1-4; tentative D call: TRBD1 (6 bases). V was cut by 5 bases and J by 0 bases, with 19 bases left in between. The CDR3 is made up of 18 amino acids. Germline V CDR1 and CDR2: PRHDT, FYEKMQ (reference sequence). The CDR3 sequence is CASSLKTGNIATNEKLFF. The CDR3 DNA follows: TGTGCCAGCAGCCTCAAGACAGGAAATATTGCAACTAATGAAAAACTGTTTTTT.

The CDR3 coding sequence is TGTGCCAGCAGTTTTATGGGGGATAGCAATCAGCCCCAGCATTTT. This encodes CASSFMGDSNQPQHF. This chain joins TRBV27 and TRBJ1-5, with D possibly matching TRBD1 (5 bases). Deletions cut 3 bases from V and 0 bases from J, with 9 bases between. CDR3 length: 15 residues. Germline V gives CDR1 MNHEY, CDR2 SMNVEV (reference sequence).

This clonotype showed up many times. This rearrangement joins TRBV20-1 to TRBJ1-1, with D perhaps TRBD1 (6 bases). Germline V gene data show CDR1 as DFQATT and CDR2 as SNEGSKA (reference sequence). V was cut by 6 bases and J by 1 base, with 9 bases left in between. This CDR3 has 12 residues. The CDR3 loop is CSAGGTNTEAFF. The CDR3 region has the DNA TGCAGTGCCGGGGGCACGAACACTGAAGCTTTCTTT.

There are a few counts of this clonotype. The chain employs TRBV9 and TRBJ2-2; D gene ambiguous. Trimming stripped 5 bases from V and 6 bases from J, with 11 bases between. CDR1 is SGDLS and CDR2 is YYNGEE in the germline V gene. The CDR3 is 13 amino acids. DNA of the CDR3: TGTGCCAGCAGAGGTCGGGTTGCCGGGGAGCTGTTTTTT. Its protein product is CASRGRVAGELFF.

This clonotype was seen a few times. The genes are TRBV15 and TRBJ2-5; a weak D match, TRBD2 (6 bases). The V end was cut by 2 bases, the J end by 2 bases, with 9 bases between. The CDR3 covers 14 residues. Germline CDR1 is LNHNV and CDR2 is YYDKDF (reference sequence). CDR3 DNA: TGTGCCACCAGCAGAAGGACTAAGCAAGAGACCCAGTACTTC. This sequence encodes CATSRRTKQETQYF.

The rearrangement uses TRBV14 and TRBJ2-3; no firm D call. This CDR3 has 18 residues. V shed 0 bases and J shed 0 bases, with 16 bases lying between them. Germline V CDR1 and CDR2: SGHDN, FVKESK. DNA of the CDR3: TGTGCCAGCAGCCAAGAAGGAAGTTGGGCGATTAGCACAGATACGCAGTATTTT. Translating gives CASSQEGSWAISTDTQYF.

This clonotype was detected ten times or more. J is TRBJ1-6 and V is TRBV5-5, with D maybe TRBD1 (5 bases). The CDR3 spans 13 residues. Between the trimmed V and J ends, which lost 1 base and 9 bases, there was a span of 8 bases. Germline loops: CDR1 SGHKS, CDR2 YYEKEE (reference sequence). The DNA for the CDR3 is TGTGCCAGCAGCTTGCGAAGGGGTTCACCCCTCCACTTT. It yields the protein CASSLRRGSPLHF.

This clonotype was detected many times. The junction departs from germline at one end; a sequencing error may be responsible. This chain uses TRBV24-1 with TRBJ2-5; 9 nucleotides agree with TRBD2. The CDR3 sequence is 13 residues long. Germline values: CDR1 KGHDR, CDR2 SFDVKD. CDR3 sequence reads: CASSSGSGETQYF. DNA for the CDR3: TGTGCCTCCAGTAGCGGGAGCGGGGAGACCCAGTACTTC.

This sequence joins TRBV29-1 and TRBJ1-2, with TRBD1 as a possible D gene (6 bases). The CDR3 extends over 14 amino acids. CDR1 and CDR2 (germline): SQVTM, ANQGSEA. Trimming took off 0 bases at V and 4 bases at J, with 12 bases between the two ends. CDR3 residues: CSVEDLARGYGYTF. The DNA for the CDR3 is TGCAGCGTTGAAGATCTAGCCAGGGGCTATGGCTACACCTTC.

This clonotype came up many times. The chain has TRBV7-2 and TRBJ1-1; tentative D call: TRBD1 (6 bases). The germline V gene has CDR1 SGHTA and CDR2 FQGNSA. CDR3 length: 14 residues. V was clipped by 5 bases and J by 5 bases, with 15 bases between them. The CDR3 is CASSTQGWGTEAFF. CDR3 DNA: TGTGCCAGCAGCACGCAGGGGTGGGGGACTGAAGCTTTCTTT.

The gene calls are TRBV28 and TRBJ1-4, with 7 bases fitting TRBD1. The CDR3 covers 15 residues. V shed 6 bases and J 9 bases; nucleotides not matched to a gene: 13. Germline V gives CDR1 MDHEN, CDR2 SYDVKM. CDR3 sequence: CASRTSTGEVQKLFF. The CDR3 nucleotides read TGTGCCAGCAGAACGTCAACAGGGGAGGTGCAAAAACTGTTTTTT.